Following are 24 T cell receptor beta chains from one sample sequenced in a study of graft-versus-host responses after intestinal transplantation. These receptors' antigens are unknown. Clones were read by immunoSEQ multiplex PCR, and TCRdb kept only the in-frame ones, dropping some. The top ten clones hold about 15% of a sample with tens of thousands of clones, roughly four fifths of them seen once. The sample was unstimulated CD8+ T cells sorted from spleen or lymph node cells, taken before intestinal transplant. These receptor sequences come from a human donor who received an intestinal transplant.

The rearrangement links TRBV6-5 to TRBJ2-5; 7 positions match TRBD1. V dropped 0 bases and J dropped 11; count of bases not matched to a gene: 9. Germline V gene lookup returns CDR1 MNHEY and CDR2 SVGAGI. The CDR3 length is 14 residues. The CDR3 is CASSYSGGNGEQYF. The CDR3, as DNA: TGTGCCAGCAGTTACTCAGGGGGCAATGGGGAGCAGTACTTC.

The gene calls are TRBV11-2 and TRBJ2-7; D not certain. Germline V gene data show CDR1 as SGHAT and CDR2 as FQNNGV. The V end lost 1 base, the J end lost 4 bases, and 14 bases lay between the germline ends. CDR3 length: 15 amino acids. As DNA, the CDR3 is TGTGCCAGCAGCTTAGGCAGCCGACCCTATTACGAGCAGTACTTC. Its translation is CASSLGSRPYYEQYF.

In nucleotides, the CDR3 is TGCGCCAGCAGCTTGGAAGGACGGGAAAAACTGTTTTTT. This translates into CASSLEGREKLFF. The chain carries TRBV5-1 and TRBJ1-4, with D hard to call. The V end was cut by 0 bases, the J end by 8 bases, with 8 bases between. The CDR3 spans 13 residues. CDR1 is SGHRS, CDR2 YFSETQ, per germline.

The chain is built from TRBV28 and TRBJ2-7; 9 positions match TRBD1. The V segment lost 2 bases and the J segment 6 bases; nucleotides outside the gene matches: 14. Germline CDR1 MDHEN, CDR2 SYDVKM. This CDR3 comprises 17 residues. The CDR3 loop is CASSLPTDRGDVVEQYF. The DNA for the CDR3 is TGTGCCAGCAGTTTACCCACCGACAGGGGGGACGTCGTCGAGCAGTACTTC.

The chain uses TRBV28 and TRBJ2-1, with D tentatively TRBD2 (6 bases). Trimming removed 4 bases at V and 4 bases at J, with 23 bases between. Germline V CDR1 and CDR2: MDHEN, SYDVKM. CDR3 length equals 18 residues. CDR3 in amino acids: CASSSRSPLAPMYNEQFF. CDR3 DNA: TGTGCCAGCAGTTCACGGTCCCCACTAGCCCCCATGTACAATGAGCAGTTCTTC.

The chain has TRBV7-3 and TRBJ1-6, with D perhaps matching TRBD1 (5 bases). The V end lost 5 bases, the J end lost 7 bases, and 15 bases lay between the germline ends. Looked up from germline, CDR1 is SGHTA and CDR2 is FQGTGA. The CDR3 totals 15 residues. The CDR3 loop is CASSPTGGRNSPLHF. The CDR3 nucleotides read TGTGCCAGCAGCCCGACCGGGGGACGAAATTCACCCCTCCACTTT.

The rearrangement joins TRBV27 to TRBJ1-5; no clear D gene. The CDR3 length is 12 residues. V dropped 7 bases and J dropped 4 bases, with 8 bases sitting between them. The germline V gene has CDR1 MNHEY and CDR2 SMNVEV (reference sequence). CDR3 nucleotide sequence: TGTGCCAGCACGAATGGGAATCAGCCCCAGCATTTT. Its translation: CASTNGNQPQHF.

V and J are TRBV15 and TRBJ2-7; D ambiguous. Germline V gives CDR1 LNHNV, CDR2 YYDKDF (reference sequence). This CDR3 contains 16 residues. V lost 5 bases to trimming and J lost 3 bases, with 20 bases between them. The CDR3 sequence: CATSSKGISPYYEQYF. CDR3 sequence (DNA): TGTGCCACCAGCTCCAAGGGCATATCCCCTTACTACGAGCAGTACTTC. The full variable domain, in which reference TRBV15 and TRBJ2-7 provide the parts outside the CDR3, is DAMVIQNPRYQVTQFGKPVTLSCSQTLNHNVMYWYQQKSSQAPKLLFHYYDKDFNNEADTPDNFQSRRPNTSFCFLDIRSPGLGDTAMYLCATSSKGISPYYEQYFGPGTRLTVT.

This chain joins TRBV6-5 and TRBJ2-7, with 7 bases matching TRBD2. Germline trimming cut 5 bases from V and 6 bases from J; bases unmatched to any gene: 7. Germline CDR1 is MNHEY and CDR2 is SVGAGI. This CDR3 contains 13 residues. The CDR3 coding sequence is TGTGCCAGCAGTGGGCATGCGGGGGTCGAGCAGTACTTC. Its translation is CASSGHAGVEQYF.

On this clone itself: Additional DNA sequences in this sample encode the identical CDR3. The chain couples TRBV6-5 to TRBJ2-1; perhaps TRBD2 as D (6 bases). Looked up from germline, CDR1 is MNHEY and CDR2 is SVGAGI. The CDR3 is 15 amino acids. V was pared by 3 bases and J by 0 bases, with 9 bases between. The DNA for the CDR3 is TGTGCCAGCAGTTATAGCGGATTCTCCTACAATGAGCAGTTCTTC. It translates to CASSYSGFSYNEQFF.

This chain connects TRBV5-4 to TRBJ2-3; D is possibly TRBD2 (5 bases). The CDR3 sequence is 15 residues long. The V end was cut by 0 bases, the J end by 4 bases, with 12 bases between. Looked up from germline, CDR1 is SGHNT and CDR2 is YYREEE (reference sequence). The CDR3 reads CASSLAGKESDTQYF. CDR3 nucleotide sequence: TGTGCCAGCAGCTTGGCCGGGAAGGAATCAGATACGCAGTATTTT. Full variable domain (outside the CDR3, taken from reference TRBV5-4 and TRBJ2-3): ETGVTQSPTHLIKTRGQQVTLRCSSQSGHNTVSWYQQALGQGPQFIFQYYREEENGRGNFPPRFSGLQFPNYSSELNVNALELDDSALYLCASSLAGKESDTQYFGPGTRLTVL.

The V and J genes are TRBV11-2 and TRBJ1-5, with D perhaps matching TRBD1 (6 bases). Trimming removed 2 bases at V and 7 bases at J, with 9 bases between. CDR3 length: 13 amino acids. Germline loops: CDR1 SGHAT, CDR2 FQNNGV. This CDR3 is CASSLQGWQPQHF. DNA of the CDR3: TGTGCCAGCAGCTTACAGGGGTGGCAGCCCCAGCATTTT.

The chain links TRBV27 to TRBJ2-3; D uncertain. There are 16 residues in the CDR3. V lost 1 base, J lost 1 base, and 12 bases lay in between. CDR1 is MNHEY, CDR2 SMNVEV, per germline (reference sequence). The CDR3 sequence: CASSLLPRWGTDTQYF. CDR3 coding DNA: TGTGCCAGCAGTTTATTGCCTAGGTGGGGCACAGATACGCAGTATTTT.

Of note for this clone: The DNA is left out, because the CDR3 cannot be placed on it with certainty; the CDR3 is given as TCRdb lists it. The genes are TRBV5-8 and TRBJ2-7; TRBD2 reflects the table's D call only, with no check against the DNA. Both ends counted, the CDR3 spans 14 residues. From germline, CDR1 is SGHTS and CDR2 YDEGEE. Here the CDR3 reads CASSAWASGIRRYF.

This clone was observed once. The chain employs TRBV7-9 and TRBJ1-3, with 7 bases lining up with TRBD1. Germline lookup yields CDR1 SEHNR and CDR2 FQNEAQ (reference sequence). The CDR3 contains 17 residues. Trimming at V came to 8 bases and at J to 4 bases, leaving 17 bases not matched to a gene. The CDR3 nucleotides are TGTGCCAGCCGACAGGGAGGACTGAATAGAAAGGGAAACACCATATATTTT. This gives the protein CASRQGGLNRKGNTIYF.

V and J are TRBV28 and TRBJ1-2; no clear D. Per germline, CDR1 MDHEN and CDR2 SYDVKM. V gave up 2 bases and J gave up 1 base, with 8 bases separating them. The CDR3 loop spans 14 amino acids. The CDR3: CASSLRRINYGYTF. DNA for the CDR3: TGTGCCAGCAGTTTAAGGCGGATTAACTATGGCTACACCTTC.

CDR3 loop: CASSEGLAEGNQPQHF. The CDR3 nucleotides read TGTGCCAGCAGTGAAGGGTTGGCGGAGGGCAATCAGCCCCAGCATTTT. The chain combines TRBV2 with TRBJ1-5, with D unclear. The V gene lost 1 base and the J gene lost 2 bases, with 12 bases spanning the gap. Germline V gene sequence: CDR1 SNHLY, CDR2 FYNNEI. The CDR3 consists of 16 residues.

The V gene is TRBV4-1, the J gene TRBJ2-6; possibly TRBD1 for D (7 bases). Trimming stripped 5 bases from V and 0 bases from J, with 11 bases between. The germline gives CDR1 MGHRA, CDR2 YSYEKL. The CDR3 sequence is 16 residues long. CDR3 amino acids: CASSAGQHSGANVLTF. CDR3 nucleotide sequence: TGCGCCAGCAGCGCGGGACAGCACTCTGGGGCCAACGTCCTGACTTTC.

This sequence joins TRBV27 and TRBJ2-3; 7 bases are shared with TRBD2. The CDR3 extends over 14 amino acids. The trim removed 5 bases at V and 2 bases at J, leaving 4 bases unmatched. The germline V gene encodes CDR1 MNHEY and CDR2 SMNVEV (reference sequence). CDR3 DNA sequence: TGTGCCAGCAGTGGGGGGGTATACACAGATACGCAGTATTTT. This sequence encodes CASSGGVYTDTQYF.

The V gene is TRBV7-8, the J gene TRBJ2-7; D gene uncertain. CDR1 and CDR2 from the germline V gene are SGHVS and FQNEAQ. There are 15 residues in the CDR3. With 1 base removed from V and 3 bases from J, the gap between germline ends came to 13 bases. The CDR3 DNA reads TGTGCCAGCAGCTTAGGGCCCCTGGCCCTCTACGAGCAGTACTTC. Protein: CASSLGPLALYEQYF. The variable domain in full, completed from reference TRBV7-8 and TRBJ2-7, reads GAGVSQSPRYKVAKRGQDVALRCDPISGHVSLFWYQQALGQGPEFLTYFQNEAQLDKSGLPSDRFFAERPEGSVSTLKIQRTQQEDSAVYLCASSLGPLALYEQYFGPGTRLTVT.

This rearrangement joins TRBV19 to TRBJ1-6, with no clear D. Trimming stripped 6 bases from V and 10 bases from J, with 28 bases between. From germline, CDR1 is LNHDA and CDR2 SQIVND (reference sequence). This CDR3 region has 18 residues. Written as DNA, the CDR3 is TGTGCCAGTAGCAAGCCCCTAACTCAGTGGACCGAAAGGTCACCCCTCCACTTT. It codes for CASSKPLTQWTERSPLHF.

The chain recombines TRBV2 with TRBJ2-7; 9 positions match TRBD1. Germline V lookup: CDR1 SNHLY, CDR2 FYNNEI. The CDR3 consists of 15 residues. V lost 0 bases, J lost 3 bases, and 3 bases stayed unmatched. CDR3 protein: CASSEAAGQGYEQYF. CDR3 DNA: TGTGCCAGCAGTGAAGCTGCGGGACAGGGCTACGAGCAGTACTTC. The whole variable domain, remainder taken from reference TRBV2 and TRBJ2-7, is EPEVTQTPSHQVTQMGQEVILRCVPISNHLYFYWYRQILGQKVEFLVSFYNNEISEKSEIFDDQFSVERPDGSNFTLKIRSTKLEDSAMYFCASSEAAGQGYEQYFGPGTRLTVT.

The chain carries TRBV6-6 and TRBJ1-2, with 7 bases matching TRBD1. V shed 0 bases and J 2 bases; nucleotides not matched to a gene: 0. Germline lookup yields CDR1 MNHNY and CDR2 SVGAGI (reference sequence). The CDR3 has 14 residues. CDR3 DNA: TGTGCCAGCAGTTACTCGGGACAGAACTATGGCTACACCTTC. It encodes CASSYSGQNYGYTF.

The chain couples TRBV4-1 to TRBJ2-5, with D possibly being TRBD2 (6 bases). This CDR3 has 15 residues. CDR1 is MGHRA, CDR2 YSYEKL, per germline. V was shortened by 8 bases and J by 1 base, with 17 bases between the two germline ends. For the CDR3, the DNA is TGCGCCAGCGGGCAGGCTGCGGGGAGCCAAGAGACCCAGTACTTC. Translated: CASGQAAGSQETQYF.